Listed here is a single TCR beta chain. Its antigen remains unknown. V trimming: 6 bases; J trimming: 1 base; junction bases outside the gene matches: 5. The CDR3 runs to 13 residues. The germline CDR1 and CDR2 sequences are SQVTM and ANQGSEA. The data originate from a study of shared clonotypes between healthy human individuals. The wider study: A couple of female and a few male donors aged 18 to 49 were enrolled. A donor's plate count was three for CD4 naive and three for CD4 memory; CD8 naive had two and CD8 memory one.

The table came from immunoSEQ multiplex PCR; TCRdb's copy has only in-frame clones and leaves some out. This table holds approximately 700,000 clones, 60% to 75% found once. Study results and caveats: Richness estimates generally favored naive over memory subsets.

Material for sequencing was memory CD4+ T cells sorted from blood. Subset in this sample: CD45RA-negative fraction. The chain combines TRBV29-1 with TRBJ2-7; TRBD2 matches at 8 bases. The receptor comes from a woman aged 30 to 39 in good health. The CDR3 DNA follows: TGCAGCGTCCGGGAGGGCGGGTCCTACGAGCAGTACTTC. This encodes CSVREGGSYEQYF.